This T cell receptor beta chain was recorded in a study of tumor-infiltrating lymphocytes in localized non-small cell lung cancer. Clones were read by immunoSEQ multiplex PCR, and TCRdb kept only the in-frame ones, dropping some. The profile shows about 13,000 clones, 60% to 85% of them singletons. Germline CDR1 and CDR2: SGHAT and FQNNGV. This CDR3 is built from 14 residues. Trimming pared 2 bases from V and 0 bases from J, leaving 8 bases between. Regarding the study as a whole: TCR sequencing covered a subset of patients with enough tissue.

As concerns this clone: Antigen specificity is unknown.

What was sequenced was lung tumor tissue. The receptor was isolated from a human donor with non-small cell lung cancer. The V and J genes are TRBV11-2 and TRBJ2-7, with a tentative D call TRBD1 (6 bases). CDR3 nucleotide sequence: TGTGCCAGCAGCTTAAGACAGGTCTCCTACGAGCAGTACTTC. Residues: CASSLRQVSYEQYF. Supplemented by reference TRBV11-2 and TRBJ2-7, the full variable domain reads EAGVAQSPRYKIIEKRQSVAFWCNPISGHATLYWYQQILGQGPKLLIQFQNNGVVDDSQLPKDRFSAERLKGVDSTLKIQPAKLEDSAVYLCASSLRQVSYEQYFGPGTRLTVT.